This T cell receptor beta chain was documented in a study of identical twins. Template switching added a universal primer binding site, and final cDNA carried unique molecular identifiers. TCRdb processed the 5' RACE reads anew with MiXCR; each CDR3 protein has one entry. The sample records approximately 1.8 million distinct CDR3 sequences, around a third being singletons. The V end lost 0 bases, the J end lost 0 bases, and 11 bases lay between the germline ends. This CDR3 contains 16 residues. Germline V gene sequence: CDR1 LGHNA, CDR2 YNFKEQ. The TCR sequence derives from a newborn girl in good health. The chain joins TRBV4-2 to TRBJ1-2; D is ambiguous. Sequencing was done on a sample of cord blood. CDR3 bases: TGTGCCAGCAGCCAAGATCGGGTCGGATCTAACTATGGCTACACCTTC. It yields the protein CASSQDRVGSNYGYTF.